This T cell receptor (beta chain) originates from a study of shared clonotypes between healthy human individuals. Naive CD8 cells lacked CD45RO, underwent positive selection for CCR7 and left out terminally differentiated effector memory CD45RA+ cells. Nashville, Tennessee was home to all donors, each a Caucasian adult. Germline assignment: CDR1 SGHTA and CDR2 FQGNSA. This CDR3 is built from 16 residues. Trimming removed 2 bases from V and 7 bases from J, with 21 bases in between. For sorted subsets, about 0.2 ug DNA per replicate equaled about 30,000 T cell genomes. Here immunoSEQ multiplex PCR was the method, and the copy in TCRdb shows in-frame clones only, minus some. Of some 800,000 clones in the sample, approximately 92% were seen once.

The rearrangement joins TRBV7-2 to TRBJ2-7; D possibly corresponds to TRBD2 (5 bases). The sequenced sample was naive CD8+ T cells sorted from blood. The sequence was collected from a man aged 25-40 years in good health. CDR3 in amino acids: CASSLRWLGTPGEQYF. CDR3 coding DNA: TGTGCCAGCAGCTTACGGTGGCTGGGAACACCGGGAGAGCAGTACTTC.